This TCR beta chain was recovered during a study of blood T cell repertoires in COVID-19. Per the original methods: Quantification of nucleated cells was approximated via reference gene primer amplification. Measured with immunoSEQ multiplex PCR; TCRdb has only the in-frame clones, and not every one. V and J calls and clone size come straight from that table; D and trimming were deduced from the DNA. The sample shows around 180,000 clones, around 85% of them seen only once. Germline CDR1 and CDR2: SGHDT and YYEEEE. The CDR3 contains 14 residues. The V gene lost 4 bases and the J gene lost 6 bases, with 13 bases spanning the gap.

This clonotype was sampled from a person aged 65 to 79 with COVID-19, enrolled during active disease. The chain uses TRBV5-6 and TRBJ1-4; D possibly corresponds to TRBD1 (6 bases). Sequenced material: peripheral blood. CDR3 residues: CASSGDTLDEKLFF. The CDR3 bases are TGTGCCAGCAGCGGGGACACGCTGGATGAAAAACTGTTTTTT.